The 5 T cell receptor beta chains below come from one sample, sequenced in a study of T cell repertoires in cytomegalovirus infection. Via MiXCR, TCRdb re-called the reads, giving one row per CDR3 protein. The sample shows 830,000 or so distinct CDR3 sequences, over 25% of them seen only once. Their specific antigens are unknown. Sequencing used cultured CD8+ T cells from PBMCs, obtained from culture after CMV antigen stimulation. The source of these receptors is a human donor in good health (CMV status not recorded). Some clones in this sample may be carry-over from other donors' samples.

This clonotype showed up just a few times. The chain couples TRBV20-1 to TRBJ2-6, with 7 bases that match TRBD1. The trim removed 6 bases at V and 0 bases at J, leaving 2 bases unmatched. This CDR3 contains 14 residues. Germline CDR1 DFQATT, CDR2 SNEGSKA (reference sequence). The CDR3 here is CSANRGSGANVLTF. CDR3 nucleotides: TGCAGTGCAAACAGGGGCTCTGGGGCCAACGTCCTGACTTTC.

This clonotype was detected ten times or more. The CDR3: CASNGGPAGETQYF. The CDR3 DNA sequence: TGTGCCAGTAACGGGGGACCTGCCGGAGAGACCCAGTACTTC. The chain recombines TRBV7-8 with TRBJ2-5; D possibly corresponds to TRBD2 (6 bases). The V end lost 9 bases, the J end lost 4 bases, and 18 bases lay between the germline ends. This CDR3 is built from 14 residues. The V gene's germline CDR1 is SGHVS and CDR2 FQNEAQ.

The chain combines TRBV10-3 with TRBJ2-7, with TRBD1 matching 7 bases. This CDR3 comprises 12 residues. Trimming at V came to 10 bases and at J to 2 bases, leaving 5 bases not matched to a gene. Germline CDR1 is ENHRY and CDR2 is SYGVKD. The CDR3 DNA reads as TGTGCCACAAGGGACAGTACCTACGAGCAGTACTTC. It yields the protein CATRDSTYEQYF.

This clonotype was seen at least ten times. This sequence joins TRBV7-3 and TRBJ2-1, with a tentative D call TRBD1 (5 bases). Per germline, CDR1 SGHTA and CDR2 FQGTGA. V lost 3 bases, J lost 3 bases, and 6 bases lay in between. CDR3 length equals 13 residues. The CDR3 loop reads CASSFQGYNEQFF. In nucleotides, the CDR3 is TGTGCCAGCAGCTTTCAGGGCTACAATGAGCAGTTCTTC. The whole variable domain, remainder taken from reference TRBV7-3 and TRBJ2-1, is GAGVSQTPSNKVTEKGKYVELRCDPISGHTALYWYRQSLGQGPEFLIYFQGTGAADDSGLPNDRFFAVRPEGSVSTLKIQRTERGDSAVYLCASSFQGYNEQFFGPGTRLTVL.

The table lists this clonotype with a few counts. The V call is TRBV2, the J call TRBJ1-5, with 7 bases fitting TRBD1. V lost 7 bases to trimming and J lost 0 bases; unmatched junction nucleotides: 6. This CDR3 has 15 residues. Germline CDR1 reads SNHLY; CDR2 reads FYNNEI. The CDR3 reads CASTVQGYSNQPQHF. CDR3 in DNA: TGTGCCAGCACAGTACAGGGGTATAGCAATCAGCCCCAGCATTTT.